Following are 17 T cell receptor beta chains from one sample sequenced in a study of identical twins. Using its own MiXCR run on the 5' RACE reads, TCRdb lists one record per CDR3 protein. This table holds some 260,000 distinct CDR3 sequences, over 11% found once. The specimen was memory (CD45RO+) T cells sorted from blood. Every receptor here comes from a woman younger than 30 in good health.

In this sample, this clonotype turned up once. The J gene is TRBJ2-2, the V gene TRBV20-1; possible D gene TRBD2, 5 bases. V was trimmed by 2 bases and J by 5 bases, leaving 18 bases between them. This CDR3 region has 16 residues. CDR1 and CDR2 from the germline V gene are DFQATT and SNEGSKA (reference sequence). In nucleotides, the CDR3 is TGCAGTGCTAGAAACTCAATAGCGAGAAATACCGGGGAGCTGTTTTTT. Translation gives CSARNSIARNTGELFF.

This clonotype occurred many times. V gene TRBV6-2 or TRBV6-3 combines with J gene TRBJ1-1; D is perhaps TRBD1 (5 bases). Deletions cut 6 bases from V and 4 bases from J, with 15 bases between. The CDR3 is 14 amino acids. Germline V lookup: CDR1 MNHEY, CDR2 SVGEGT. CDR3 region: CASSPGTLGTEAFF. In DNA form, the CDR3 reads TGTGCCAGCAGCCCCGGGACGCTGGGCACTGAAGCTTTCTTT.

The table lists this clonotype with a few counts. The chain couples TRBV7-9 to TRBJ2-1; 10 bases map to TRBD2. Trimming removed 9 bases from V and 9 bases from J; junction bases left unmatched: 8. From germline, CDR1 is SEHNR and CDR2 FQNEAQ (reference sequence). The CDR3 consists of 13 residues. The CDR3 loop is CASRAGGYSEQFF. In DNA form, the CDR3 reads TGTGCCAGTAGAGCGGGAGGGTATTCTGAGCAGTTCTTC.

The V call is TRBV21-1, the J call TRBJ2-7. TRBV21-1 is labeled a pseudogene. This CDR3 is 13 amino acids long. CDR3 protein: CASISEHVYEQYF. DNA for the CDR3: TGTGCCAGCATATCGGAACACGTCTACGAGCAGTACTTC.

This chain connects TRBV7-2 to TRBJ1-2; unclear D gene. CDR1 SGHTA and CDR2 FQGNSA come from the germline V gene. The CDR3 is made up of 15 amino acids. Trimming removed 5 bases at V and 5 bases at J, with 18 bases between. CDR3 sequence: CASSRTAAVPYGYTF. The CDR3 coding sequence is TGTGCCAGCAGCCGGACTGCGGCGGTTCCTTATGGCTACACCTTC.

This clonotype was recorded once. CDR3 bases: TGTGCCAGTAAGGTCGGTGGGCGAGGCACAGATACGCAGTATTTT. Encoded protein: CASKVGGRGTDTQYF. The chain combines TRBV19 with TRBJ2-3; D gene uncertain. CDR1 and CDR2 from the germline V gene are LNHDA and SQIVND (reference sequence). Trimming left V 7 bases short and J 1 base short, with 15 bases between. The CDR3 is made up of 15 amino acids.

This chain connects TRBV6-1 to TRBJ2-4; no clear D. Germline V gene sequence: CDR1 MNHNS, CDR2 SASEGT. Between the trimmed V and J ends, which lost 5 bases and 8 bases, there was a span of 16 bases. This CDR3 has 14 residues. CDR3 in DNA: TGTGCCAGCAGTCCCTACCGTAGTTGGGACATTCAGTACTTC. Encoded protein: CASSPYRSWDIQYF.

This clonotype was observed a few times. The V gene is TRBV7-9, the J gene TRBJ1-1; no clear D gene. The germline V gene encodes CDR1 SEHNR and CDR2 FQNEAQ (reference sequence). V gave up 6 bases and J gave up 5 bases, with 13 bases separating them. The CDR3 contains 13 residues. CDR3 sequence reads: CASRGRLVTEAFF. As DNA, the CDR3 is TGTGCCAGCAGGGGGAGGCTGGTAACTGAAGCTTTCTTT.

The V gene is TRBV12-3 or TRBV12-4, the J gene TRBJ2-1; TRBD2 matches at 14 bases. V gave up 7 bases and J gave up 3 bases; unmatched junction bases: 5. The CDR3 runs to 16 residues. The CDR3, as DNA: TGTGCCAGCACCGGACTAGCGGGAGGTTTCTACAATGAGCAGTTCTTC. Translation: CASTGLAGGFYNEQFF.

In DNA, the CDR3 is TGTGCCAGCAGCCTAGGGACCGGGACGGTCAATCAGCCCCAGCATTTT. Its protein product is CASSLGTGTVNQPQHF. V and J are TRBV11-2 and TRBJ1-5; a weak D match, TRBD1 (5 bases). CDR1 is SGHAT, CDR2 FQNNGV, per germline. The germline V and J ends were trimmed by 5 bases and 3 bases, with 17 bases remaining between them. The CDR3 runs to 16 residues.

V is TRBV2 and J is TRBJ2-7, with 7 bases matching TRBD1. Germline V CDR1 and CDR2: SNHLY, FYNNEI. The CDR3 is 13 amino acids. V shed 4 bases, J shed 2 bases, and the junction held 2 bases outside the gene matches. In DNA, the CDR3 is TGTGCCAGCAGTGGGGACAGCGCCTACGAGCAGTACTTC. Residues: CASSGDSAYEQYF. Looking up the rest from reference TRBV2 and TRBJ2-7 gives the full variable domain: EPEVTQTPSHQVTQMGQEVILRCVPISNHLYFYWYRQILGQKVEFLVSFYNNEISEKSEIFDDQFSVERPDGSNFTLKIRSTKLEDSAMYFCASSGDSAYEQYFGPGTRLTVT.

J is TRBJ2-4 and V is TRBV3-1; the D gene is possibly TRBD2 (8 bases). This CDR3 comprises 18 residues. Per germline, CDR1 LGHDT and CDR2 YNNKEL (reference sequence). V shed 1 base and J shed 0 bases, with 16 bases lying between them. For the CDR3, the DNA is TGTGCCAGCAGCCAAGTAGGGGGCAGCGGGGGAGCCAAAAACATTCAGTACTTC. The encoded protein is CASSQVGGSGGAKNIQYF.

The gene calls are TRBV20-1 and TRBJ1-2; D is perhaps TRBD1 (5 bases). This CDR3 is 15 amino acids long. Germline lookup yields CDR1 DFQATT and CDR2 SNEGSKA (reference sequence). The ends were cut back, 3 bases at V and 0 bases at J, with 14 bases in the middle. The CDR3: CSARRGRLPNYGYTF. The CDR3 coding sequence is TGCAGTGCTAGGAGGGGCAGACTCCCTAACTATGGCTACACCTTC.

This clonotype occurred a few times. This chain connects TRBV29-1 to TRBJ1-1; TRBD1 matches at 9 bases. Trimming took 4 bases from V and 10 from J; bases not matched to a gene: 13. This CDR3 is 14 amino acids long. Germline assignment: CDR1 SQVTM and CDR2 ANQGSEA. CDR3 DNA: TGCAGCGTTGGAGGGGAGCGACAGGGGGTAGGAGCTTTCTTT. Amino acids: CSVGGERQGVGAFF.

The V gene is TRBV6-5, the J gene TRBJ1-2; a possible D gene is TRBD1 (5 bases). Germline CDR1 is MNHEY and CDR2 is SVGAGI. The CDR3 runs 13 residues. Trimming took 2 bases from V and 5 from J, leaving 9 bases between them. CDR3 in amino acids: CASSYGSGYGYTF. For the CDR3, the DNA is TGTGCCAGCAGTTACGGGTCAGGGTATGGCTACACCTTC.

This clonotype was counted a few times. The chain combines TRBV7-8 with TRBJ2-7, with 12 bases identical to TRBD2. The CDR3 is 15 amino acids. The junction had 7 bases not matched to a gene; V was cut back by 5 bases and J by 5 bases. CDR1 and CDR2 from the germline V gene are SGHVS and FQNEAQ. The CDR3 here is CASSPSGGVIHEQYF. As DNA, the CDR3 is TGTGCCAGCAGCCCTAGCGGGGGGGTCATACACGAGCAGTACTTC.

This clonotype has just a few counts. The CDR3 loop reads CASSFSGLQNTQYF. CDR3 bases: TGTGCCAGCAGCTTTAGCGGGCTGCAGAATACGCAGTATTTT. The chain employs TRBV7-2 and TRBJ2-3; TRBD2 agrees at 7 bases. V trimming: 3 bases; J trimming: 7 bases; junction bases outside the gene matches: 7. The CDR3 spans 14 residues. Looked up from germline, CDR1 is SGHTA and CDR2 is FQGNSA.